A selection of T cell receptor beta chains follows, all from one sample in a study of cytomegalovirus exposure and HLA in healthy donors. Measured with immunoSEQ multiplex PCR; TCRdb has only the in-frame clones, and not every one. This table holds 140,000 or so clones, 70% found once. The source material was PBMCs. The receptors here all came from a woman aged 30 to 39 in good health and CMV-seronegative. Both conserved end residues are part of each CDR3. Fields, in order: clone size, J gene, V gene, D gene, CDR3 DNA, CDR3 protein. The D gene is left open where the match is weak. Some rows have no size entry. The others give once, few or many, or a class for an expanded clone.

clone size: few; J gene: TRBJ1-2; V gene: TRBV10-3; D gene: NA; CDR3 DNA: TGTGCCATCAGTGGGCAGGGCCATGGCTACACCTTC; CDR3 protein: CAISGQGHGYTF
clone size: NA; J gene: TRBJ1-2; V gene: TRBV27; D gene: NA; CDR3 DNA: TGTGCCAGCAGTTTATCAGGCTCCCAGGGTGGCTACACCTTC; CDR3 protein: CASSLSGSQGGYTF
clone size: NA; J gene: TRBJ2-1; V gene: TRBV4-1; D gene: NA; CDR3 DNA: TGCGCCAGCAGGAGACAGTCAGCAGGGTACAATGAGCAGTTCTTC; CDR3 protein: CASRRQSAGYNEQFF
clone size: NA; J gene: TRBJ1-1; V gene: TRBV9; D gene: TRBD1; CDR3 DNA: TGTGCCAGCAGCGTAGAAGTAGAGACAGGGGACACTGAAGCTTTCTTT; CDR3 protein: CASSVEVETGDTEAFF
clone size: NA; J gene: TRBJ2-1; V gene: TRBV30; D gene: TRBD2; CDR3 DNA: TGTGCCTGGAGTACCCGTGGTAGCGGGAGGCGATCGGGCGAGCAGTTCTTC; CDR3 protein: CAWSTRGSGRRSGEQFF
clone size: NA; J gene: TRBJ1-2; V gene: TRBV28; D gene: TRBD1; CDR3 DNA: TGTGCCAGCAGTTCACCTGGGGGGACAGACTATGGCTACACCTTC; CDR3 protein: CASSSPGGTDYGYTF
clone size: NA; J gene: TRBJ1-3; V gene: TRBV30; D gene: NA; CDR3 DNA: TGTGCCTGGAGGTTGACGGGTTATTCAGGAAACACCATATATTTT; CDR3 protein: CAWRLTGYSGNTIYF
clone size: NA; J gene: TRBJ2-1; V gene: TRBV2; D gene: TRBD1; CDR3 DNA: TGTGCCAGCAGGGACAGGGGAAATGAGCAGTTCTTC; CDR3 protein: CASRDRGNEQFF
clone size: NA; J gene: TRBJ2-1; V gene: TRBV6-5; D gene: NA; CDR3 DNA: TGTGCCAGCAGTTGGCTCGGGACGGGAGTAAGCAATGAGCAGTTCTTC; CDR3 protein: CASSWLGTGVSNEQFF
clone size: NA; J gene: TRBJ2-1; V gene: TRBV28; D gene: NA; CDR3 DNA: TGTGCCAGCAGCCTAGTATTCGGGGCCTACAATGAGCAGTTCTTC; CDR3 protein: CASSLVFGAYNEQFF
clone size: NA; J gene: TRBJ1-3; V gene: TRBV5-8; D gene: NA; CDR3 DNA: TGTGCCAGCAGCAAACAGTCCTCTGGAAACACCATATATTTT; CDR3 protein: CASSKQSSGNTIYF
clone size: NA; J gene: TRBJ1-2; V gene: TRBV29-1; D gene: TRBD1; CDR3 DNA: TGCAGCGTCGGACAGGGATTTAACTATGGCTACACCTTC; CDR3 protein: CSVGQGFNYGYTF
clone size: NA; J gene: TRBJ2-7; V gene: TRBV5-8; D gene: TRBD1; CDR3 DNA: TGTGCCAGCAGCTACGGCAAGGACAGGGCCTACGAGCAGTACTTC; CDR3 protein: CASSYGKDRAYEQYF
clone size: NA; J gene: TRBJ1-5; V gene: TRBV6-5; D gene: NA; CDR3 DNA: TGTGCCAGCAGTTACTCAATTAGGGGTCAGCCCCAGCATTTT; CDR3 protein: CASSYSIRGQPQHF
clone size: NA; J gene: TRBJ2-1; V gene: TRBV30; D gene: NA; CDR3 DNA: TGTGCCTGGAGGACCCCGGGTGGATACAATGAGCAGTTCTTC; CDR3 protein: CAWRTPGGYNEQFF
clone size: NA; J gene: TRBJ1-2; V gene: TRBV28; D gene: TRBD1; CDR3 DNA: TGTGCCAGCAGTTACGGGACAGGGGTTTATGGCTACACCTTC; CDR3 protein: CASSYGTGVYGYTF
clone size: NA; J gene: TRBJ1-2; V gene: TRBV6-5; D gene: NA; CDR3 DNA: TGTGCCAGCAGTTACCGGGACTTAAAAAGCGGGGGCTACACCTTC; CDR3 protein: CASSYRDLKSGGYTF
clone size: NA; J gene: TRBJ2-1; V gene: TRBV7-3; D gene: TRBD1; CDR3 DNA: TGTGCCAGCAGCGCCCAGGGGGCGTACAATGAGCAGTTCTTC; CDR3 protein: CASSAQGAYNEQFF
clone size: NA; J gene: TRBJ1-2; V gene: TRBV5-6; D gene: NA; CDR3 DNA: TGTGCCAGCAGCTTGGAGTCCGGGGGCTACACCTTC; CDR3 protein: CASSLESGGYTF
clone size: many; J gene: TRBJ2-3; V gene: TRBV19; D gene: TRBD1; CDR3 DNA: TGTGCCACTGAAGCAGGGGGCATAGATACGCAGTATTTT; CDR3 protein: CATEAGGIDTQYF
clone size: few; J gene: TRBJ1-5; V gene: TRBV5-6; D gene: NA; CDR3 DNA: TGTGCCAGCAGCCGGACAGTCTCAGGCAATCAGCCCCAGCATTTT; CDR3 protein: CASSRTVSGNQPQHF
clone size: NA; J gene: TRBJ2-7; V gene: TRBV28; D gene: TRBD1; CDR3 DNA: TGTGCCAGCAGACAGACCGGGACAGGGATCTACGAGCAGTACTTC; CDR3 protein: CASRQTGTGIYEQYF
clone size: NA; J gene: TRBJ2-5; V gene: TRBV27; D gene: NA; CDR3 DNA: TGTGCCAGCAGTTTCAGGGGGGATCAAGAGACCCAGTACTTC; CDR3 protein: CASSFRGDQETQYF
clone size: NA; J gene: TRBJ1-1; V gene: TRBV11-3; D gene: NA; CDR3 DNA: TGTGCCAGCAGCTGGGGATCGGGAGAGGGAACTGAAGCTTTCTTT; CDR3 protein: CASSWGSGEGTEAFF
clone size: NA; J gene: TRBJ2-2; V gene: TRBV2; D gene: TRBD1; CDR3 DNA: TGTGCCAGCAGTGACGACAGGGGGTACAGCGGGGAGCTGTTTTTT; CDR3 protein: CASSDDRGYSGELFF
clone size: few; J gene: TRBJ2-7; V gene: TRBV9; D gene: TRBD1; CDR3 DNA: TGTGCCAGCAGCGCCGGGTGGACAGGGGGCATGTACGAGCAGTACTTC; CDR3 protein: CASSAGWTGGMYEQYF
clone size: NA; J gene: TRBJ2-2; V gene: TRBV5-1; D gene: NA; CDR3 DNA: TGCGCCAGCAGCAAGGACAGAACGAACACCGGGGAGCTGTTTTTT; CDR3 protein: CASSKDRTNTGELFF
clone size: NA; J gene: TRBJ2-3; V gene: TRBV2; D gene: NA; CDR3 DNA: TGTGCCAGCAACCTTCTTCGAGTTTCAGATACGCAGTATTTT; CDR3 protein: CASNLLRVSDTQYF
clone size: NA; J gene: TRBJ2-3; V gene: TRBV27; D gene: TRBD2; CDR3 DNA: TGTGCCAGCAGTTTATCCCCCATGGGGGCGGGGGGGGATTATTTT; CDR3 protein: CASSLSPMGAGGDYF
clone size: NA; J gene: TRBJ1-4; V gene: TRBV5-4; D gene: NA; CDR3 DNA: TGTGCCAGCAGCTCGCCGGGAGGGCCCGGTAAACTGTTTTTT; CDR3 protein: CASSSPGGPGKLFF
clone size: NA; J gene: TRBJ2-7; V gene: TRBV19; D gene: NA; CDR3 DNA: TGTGCCACCCGAGGGCAGGGGCCGGGCGAGCAGTACTTC; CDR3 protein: CATRGQGPGEQYF